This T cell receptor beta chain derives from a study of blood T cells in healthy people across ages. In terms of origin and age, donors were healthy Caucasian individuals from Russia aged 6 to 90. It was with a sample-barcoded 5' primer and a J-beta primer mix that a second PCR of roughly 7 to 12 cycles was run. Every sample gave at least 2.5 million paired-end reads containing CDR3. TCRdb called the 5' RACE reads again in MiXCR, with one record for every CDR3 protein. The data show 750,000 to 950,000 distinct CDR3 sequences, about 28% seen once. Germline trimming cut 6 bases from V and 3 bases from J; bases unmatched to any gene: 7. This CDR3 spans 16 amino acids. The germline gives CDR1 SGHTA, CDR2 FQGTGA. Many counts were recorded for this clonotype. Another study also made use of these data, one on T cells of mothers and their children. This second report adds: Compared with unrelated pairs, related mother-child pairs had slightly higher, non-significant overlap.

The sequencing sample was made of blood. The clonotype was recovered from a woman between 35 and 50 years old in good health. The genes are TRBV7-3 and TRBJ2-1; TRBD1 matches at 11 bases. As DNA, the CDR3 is TGTGCCAGCAGTTCAACCGGGACAGGGGGCTACAATGAGCAGTTCTTC. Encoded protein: CASSSTGTGGYNEQFF.